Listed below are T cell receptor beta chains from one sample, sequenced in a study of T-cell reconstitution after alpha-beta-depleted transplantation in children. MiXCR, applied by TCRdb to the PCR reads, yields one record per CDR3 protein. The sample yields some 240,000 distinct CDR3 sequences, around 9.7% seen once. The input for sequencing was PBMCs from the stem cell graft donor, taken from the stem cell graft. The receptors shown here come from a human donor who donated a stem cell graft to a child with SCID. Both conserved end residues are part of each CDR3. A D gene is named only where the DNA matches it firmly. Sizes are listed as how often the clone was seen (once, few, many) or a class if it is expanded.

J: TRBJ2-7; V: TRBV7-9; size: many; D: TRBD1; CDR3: CASRADRADEQYF; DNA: TGTGCCAGCAGAGCCGACAGGGCCGACGAGCAGTACTTC
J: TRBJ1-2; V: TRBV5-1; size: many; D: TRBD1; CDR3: CASSIRQGGGYTF; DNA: TGCGCCAGCAGCATTCGACAGGGAGGCGGCTACACCTTC
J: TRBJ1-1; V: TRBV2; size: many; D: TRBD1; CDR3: CASTKTRQGGNTEAFF; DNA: TGTGCCAGCACCAAGACTAGACAGGGAGGGAACACTGAAGCTTTCTTT
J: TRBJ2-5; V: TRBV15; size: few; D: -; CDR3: CATSPNLGRGTQYF; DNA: TGTGCCACCAGCCCTAACCTAGGACGGGGGACCCAGTACTTC
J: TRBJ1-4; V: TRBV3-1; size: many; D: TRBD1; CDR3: CASSRGQGSTTSEKLFF; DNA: TGTGCCAGCAGCCGCGGACAGGGAAGTACAACGTCGGAAAAACTGTTTTTT
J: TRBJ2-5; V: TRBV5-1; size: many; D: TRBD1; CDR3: CASSYGGQGAQETQYF; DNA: TGCGCCAGCAGCTACGGCGGACAGGGGGCCCAAGAGACCCAGTACTTC
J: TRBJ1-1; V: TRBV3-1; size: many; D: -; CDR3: CASSPNTGAEAFF; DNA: TGTGCCAGCAGCCCCAATACGGGAGCTGAAGCTTTCTTT
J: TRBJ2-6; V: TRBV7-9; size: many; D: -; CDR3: CASSRGTGQTGANVLTF; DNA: TGTGCCAGCAGCCGGGGGACGGGCCAAACTGGGGCCAACGTCCTGACTTTC
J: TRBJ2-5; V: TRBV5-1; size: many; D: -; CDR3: CASSLERSEETQYF; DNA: TGCGCCAGCAGCTTGGAGCGCAGTGAAGAGACCCAGTACTTC
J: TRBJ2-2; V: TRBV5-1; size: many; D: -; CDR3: CASSVLTGGRTGELFF; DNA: TGCGCCAGCAGCGTTCTAACGGGGGGCCGCACCGGGGAGCTGTTTTTT
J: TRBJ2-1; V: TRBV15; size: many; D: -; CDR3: CATSRGGVASLRNEQFF; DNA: TGTGCCACCAGCAGAGGGGGAGTAGCAAGCCTCCGCAATGAGCAGTTCTTC
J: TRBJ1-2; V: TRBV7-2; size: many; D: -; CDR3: CASSLSVGYGYTF; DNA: TGTGCCAGCAGCTTATCAGTAGGATATGGCTACACCTTC
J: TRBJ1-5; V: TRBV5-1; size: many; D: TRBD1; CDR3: CASSFGQGQPQHF; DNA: TGCGCCAGCAGCTTCGGACAGGGCCAGCCCCAGCATTTT